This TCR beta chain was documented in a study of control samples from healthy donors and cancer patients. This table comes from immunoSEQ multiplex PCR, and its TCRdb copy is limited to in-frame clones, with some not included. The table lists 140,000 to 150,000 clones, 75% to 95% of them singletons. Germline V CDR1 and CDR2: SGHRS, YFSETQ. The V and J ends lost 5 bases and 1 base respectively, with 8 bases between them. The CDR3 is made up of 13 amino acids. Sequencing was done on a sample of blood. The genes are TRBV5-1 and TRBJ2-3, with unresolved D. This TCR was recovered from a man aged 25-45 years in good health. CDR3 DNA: TGCGCCAGCAGTGGCCAGGGCACAGATACGCAGTATTTT. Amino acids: CASSGQGTDTQYF.